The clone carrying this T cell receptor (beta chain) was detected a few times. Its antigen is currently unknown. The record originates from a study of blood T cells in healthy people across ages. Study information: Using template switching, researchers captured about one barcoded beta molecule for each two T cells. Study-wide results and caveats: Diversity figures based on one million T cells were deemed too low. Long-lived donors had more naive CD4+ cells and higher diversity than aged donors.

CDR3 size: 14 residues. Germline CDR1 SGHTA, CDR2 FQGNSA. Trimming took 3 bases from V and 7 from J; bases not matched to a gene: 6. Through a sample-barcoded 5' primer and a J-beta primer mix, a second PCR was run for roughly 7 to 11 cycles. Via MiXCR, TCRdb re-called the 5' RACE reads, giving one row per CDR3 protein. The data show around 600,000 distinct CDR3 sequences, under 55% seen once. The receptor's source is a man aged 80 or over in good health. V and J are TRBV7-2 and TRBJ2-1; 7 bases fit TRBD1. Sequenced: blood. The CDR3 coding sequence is TGTGCCAGCAGCTTGACAGGGTTGTGGAATGAGCAGTTCTTC. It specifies CASSLTGLWNEQFF.